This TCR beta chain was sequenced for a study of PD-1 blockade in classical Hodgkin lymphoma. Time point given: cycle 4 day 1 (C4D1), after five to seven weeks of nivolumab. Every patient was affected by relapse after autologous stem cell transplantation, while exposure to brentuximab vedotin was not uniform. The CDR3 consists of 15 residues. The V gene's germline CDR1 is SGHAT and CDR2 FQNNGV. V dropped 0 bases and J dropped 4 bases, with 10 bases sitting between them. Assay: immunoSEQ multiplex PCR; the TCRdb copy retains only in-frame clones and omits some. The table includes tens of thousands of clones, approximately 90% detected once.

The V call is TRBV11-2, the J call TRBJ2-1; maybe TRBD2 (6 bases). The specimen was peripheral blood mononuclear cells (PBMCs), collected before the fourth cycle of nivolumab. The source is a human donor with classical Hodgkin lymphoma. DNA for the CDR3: TGTGCCAGCAGCTTAGATCACGGGGGTTACAATGAGCAGTTCTTC. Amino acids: CASSLDHGGYNEQFF. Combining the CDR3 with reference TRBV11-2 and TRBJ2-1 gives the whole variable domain EAGVAQSPRYKIIEKRQSVAFWCNPISGHATLYWYQQILGQGPKLLIQFQNNGVVDDSQLPKDRFSAERLKGVDSTLKIQPAKLEDSAVYLCASSLDHGGYNEQFFGPGTRLTVL.